This TCR beta chain is drawn from a study of control samples from healthy donors and cancer patients. This CDR3 contains 15 residues. Germline lookup yields CDR1 LNHDA and CDR2 SQIVND (reference sequence). Losses at the gene ends were 4 bases for V and 7 bases for J; bases not matched to a gene: 10. Clones were sequenced by immunoSEQ multiplex PCR, and TCRdb holds only the in-frame ones, with some missing. This sample yields some 150,000 clones, of which about 94% are seen a single time; approximately 6% belongs to the top ten. This chain uses TRBV19 with TRBJ1-5; 7 nucleotides agree with TRBD1. The clonotype originates from a man aged 35 to 55 in good health. The sample comprised blood. The CDR3 loop is CASSRDTGVPQPQHF. The CDR3 DNA follows: TGTGCCAGTAGTAGGGACACAGGGGTCCCGCAGCCCCAGCATTTT.